Each of the 5 T cell receptor beta chains below was sequenced from the same sample in a study of cytomegalovirus exposure and HLA in healthy donors. The PCR employed 60 Vbeta primers together with 13 Jbeta primers. This table comes from immunoSEQ multiplex PCR, and its TCRdb copy is limited to in-frame clones, with some not included. Here the sample spans some 170,000 clones, about 71% being singletons. The material sequenced was PBMCs. The receptors come from a woman under 40 in good health and CMV-seronegative.

V usage is TRBV11-2 and J usage is TRBJ2-7; tentative D call: TRBD2 (6 bases). Germline assignment: CDR1 SGHAT and CDR2 FQNNGV. The CDR3 covers 15 residues. Deletions cut 3 bases from V and 0 bases from J, with 12 bases between. The chain's CDR3 is CASSLVAALSYEQYF. Written as DNA, the CDR3 is TGTGCCAGCAGCTTGGTAGCGGCTCTCTCCTACGAGCAGTACTTC.

The rearrangement links TRBV6-5 to TRBJ2-1, with TRBD1 matching 10 bases. This CDR3 spans 15 amino acids. Germline CDR1 MNHEY, CDR2 SVGAGI. The V and J ends lost 7 bases and 6 bases, in that order; junction bases with no gene match: 9. CDR3: CASTRGDRGFNEQFF. CDR3 bases: TGTGCCAGCACCCGCGGGGACAGGGGATTCAATGAGCAGTTCTTC.

This clone was detected only once. The gene calls are TRBV5-4 and TRBJ2-5; 8 bases are shared with TRBD2. The germline V gene encodes CDR1 SGHNT and CDR2 YYREEE (reference sequence). This CDR3 region has 18 residues. V was clipped by 2 bases and J by 5 bases; unmatched bases: 17. The CDR3 reads CASSFPWTGLGPVETQYF. CDR3 DNA sequence: TGTGCCAGCAGCTTTCCCTGGACGGGACTAGGCCCCGTGGAGACCCAGTACTTC.

The V and J genes are TRBV27 and TRBJ1-5; D is possibly TRBD1 (6 bases). Germline V CDR1 and CDR2: MNHEY, SMNVEV (reference sequence). Trimming pared 0 bases from V and 12 bases from J, leaving 15 bases between. The CDR3 is made up of 14 amino acids. CDR3 sequence reads: CASSLSTGSQGQHF. The CDR3 nucleotides read TGTGCCAGCAGTTTATCAACAGGGAGCCAGGGCCAGCATTTT.

This rearrangement joins TRBV7-9 to TRBJ1-1; D is uncertain. The germline V gene has CDR1 SEHNR and CDR2 FQNEAQ (reference sequence). The V end was cut by 5 bases, the J end by 3 bases, with 13 bases between. There are 14 residues in the CDR3. The CDR3 loop is CASSLGGKDTEAFF. The CDR3 nucleotides read TGTGCCAGCAGCCTGGGAGGCAAAGACACTGAAGCTTTCTTT.